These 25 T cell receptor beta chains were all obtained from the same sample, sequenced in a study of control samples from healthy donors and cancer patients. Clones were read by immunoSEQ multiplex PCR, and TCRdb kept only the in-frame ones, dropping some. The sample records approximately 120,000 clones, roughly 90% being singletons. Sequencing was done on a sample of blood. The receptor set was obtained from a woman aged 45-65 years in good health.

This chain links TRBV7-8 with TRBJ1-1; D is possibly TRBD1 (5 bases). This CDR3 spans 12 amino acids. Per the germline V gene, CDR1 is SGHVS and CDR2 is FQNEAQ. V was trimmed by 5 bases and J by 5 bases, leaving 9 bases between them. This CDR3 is CASSTGGTEAFF. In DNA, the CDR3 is TGTGCCAGCAGCACAGGCGGTACTGAAGCTTTCTTT.

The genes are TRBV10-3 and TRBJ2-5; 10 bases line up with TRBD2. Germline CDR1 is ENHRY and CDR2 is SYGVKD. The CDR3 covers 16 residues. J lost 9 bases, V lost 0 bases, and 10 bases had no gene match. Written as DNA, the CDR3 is TGTGCCATCAGTGAGTCGTCTAGCGGGAGACCGGGGGCCCAGTACTTC. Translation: CAISESSSGRPGAQYF.

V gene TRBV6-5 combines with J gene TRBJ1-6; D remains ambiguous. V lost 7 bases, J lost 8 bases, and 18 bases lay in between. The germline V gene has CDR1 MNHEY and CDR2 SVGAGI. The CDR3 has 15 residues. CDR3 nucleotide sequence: TGTGCCAGCACCCGAAAACCAGCAAGGGATTCACCCCTCCACTTT. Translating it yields CASTRKPARDSPLHF.

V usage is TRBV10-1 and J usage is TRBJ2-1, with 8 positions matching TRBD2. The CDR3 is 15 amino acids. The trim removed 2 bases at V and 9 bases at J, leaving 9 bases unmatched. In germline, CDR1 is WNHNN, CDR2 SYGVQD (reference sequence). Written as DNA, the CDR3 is TGCGCCAGCAGTGAGGCTAGCGGGCTTAGGGGTGAGCAGTTCTTC. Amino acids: CASSEASGLRGEQFF.

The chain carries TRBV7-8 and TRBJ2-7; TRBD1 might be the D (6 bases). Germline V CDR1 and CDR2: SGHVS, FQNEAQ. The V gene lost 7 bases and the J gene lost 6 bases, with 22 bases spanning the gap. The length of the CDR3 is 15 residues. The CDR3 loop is CASNPTGLPGGEQYV. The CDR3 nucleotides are TGTGCCAGCAACCCGACAGGTTTACCCGGTGGCGAGCAGTACGTC.

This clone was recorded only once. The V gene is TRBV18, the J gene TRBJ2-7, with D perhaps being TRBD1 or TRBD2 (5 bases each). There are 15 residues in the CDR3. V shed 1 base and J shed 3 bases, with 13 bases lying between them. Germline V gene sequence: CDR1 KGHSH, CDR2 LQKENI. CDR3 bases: TGTGCCAGCTCACCACAACGAGGGGCAGGCTACGAGCAGTACTTC. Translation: CASSPQRGAGYEQYF.

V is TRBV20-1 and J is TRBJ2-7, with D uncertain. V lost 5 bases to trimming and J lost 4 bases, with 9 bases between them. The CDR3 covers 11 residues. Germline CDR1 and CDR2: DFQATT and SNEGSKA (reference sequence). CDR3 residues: CSAGSAYEQYV. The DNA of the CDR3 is TGCAGTGCTGGGTCAGCTTACGAGCAGTACGTC.

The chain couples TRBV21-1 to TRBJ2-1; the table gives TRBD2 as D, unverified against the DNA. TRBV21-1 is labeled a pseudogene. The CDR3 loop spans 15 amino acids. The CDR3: CASSKTGGSYNEQFF. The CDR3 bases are TGTGCCAGCAGCAAGACCGGGGGGTCCTACAATGAGCAGTTCTTC.

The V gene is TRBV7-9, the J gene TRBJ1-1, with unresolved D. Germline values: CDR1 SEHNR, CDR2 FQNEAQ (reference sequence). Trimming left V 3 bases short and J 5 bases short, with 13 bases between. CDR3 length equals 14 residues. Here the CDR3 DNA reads TGTGCCAGCAGCTTTTCACCCTTTGGGACTGAAGCTTTCTTT. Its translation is CASSFSPFGTEAFF.

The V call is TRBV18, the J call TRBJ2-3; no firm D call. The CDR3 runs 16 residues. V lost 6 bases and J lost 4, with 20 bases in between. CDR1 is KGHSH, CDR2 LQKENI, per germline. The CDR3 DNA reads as TGTGCCAGCTCTAAAGGCATTATTGGAGAAGCAGATACGCAGTATTTT. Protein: CASSKGIIGEADTQYF.

CDR3 in amino acids: CASSLSGGPSTDTQYF. CDR3 DNA: TGTGCCAGCAGCTTAAGCGGGGGCCCTAGCACAGATACGCAGTATTTT. The chain combines TRBV13 with TRBJ2-3, with 8 bases fitting TRBD2. The V gene end was trimmed by 2 bases and the J gene end by 0 bases; junction bases not matched to a gene: 4. Germline V CDR1 and CDR2: PRHDT, FYEKMQ (reference sequence). The CDR3 spans 16 residues.

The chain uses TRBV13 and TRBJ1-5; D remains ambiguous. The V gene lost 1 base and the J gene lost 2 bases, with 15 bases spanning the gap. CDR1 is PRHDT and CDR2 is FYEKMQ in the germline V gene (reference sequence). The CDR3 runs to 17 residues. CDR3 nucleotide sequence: TGTGCCAGCAGCTTAGAGTCGGGAGGGAGAGGCAATCAGCCCCAGCATTTT. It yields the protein CASSLESGGRGNQPQHF.

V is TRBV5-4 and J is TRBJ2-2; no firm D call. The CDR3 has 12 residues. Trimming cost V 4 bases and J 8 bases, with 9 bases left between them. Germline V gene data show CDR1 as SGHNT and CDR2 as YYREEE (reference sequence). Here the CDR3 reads CASSHLEGELFF. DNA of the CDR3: TGTGCCAGCAGCCATTTAGAAGGGGAGCTGTTTTTT.

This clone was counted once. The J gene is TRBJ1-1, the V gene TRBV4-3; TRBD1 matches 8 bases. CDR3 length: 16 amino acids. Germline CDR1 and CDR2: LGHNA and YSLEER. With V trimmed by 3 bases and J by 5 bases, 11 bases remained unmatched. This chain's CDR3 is CASSQEIDRGETEAFF. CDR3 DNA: TGCGCCAGCAGCCAGGAAATAGACAGGGGTGAGACTGAAGCTTTCTTT.

CDR3 sequence: CASSLDRLNTEAFF. Here the CDR3 DNA reads TGTGCCAGCAGTTTAGACAGGTTGAACACTGAAGCTTTCTTT. The chain links TRBV27 to TRBJ1-1, with D tentatively TRBD1 (6 bases). Germline CDR1 MNHEY, CDR2 SMNVEV (reference sequence). The CDR3 has 14 amino acids. V was trimmed by 2 bases and J by 0 bases, leaving 7 bases between them.

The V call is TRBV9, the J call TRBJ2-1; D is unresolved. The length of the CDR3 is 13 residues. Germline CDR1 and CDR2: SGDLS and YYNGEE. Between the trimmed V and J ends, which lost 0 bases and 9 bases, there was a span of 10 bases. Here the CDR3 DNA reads TGTGCCAGCAGCGTAGTAAGTACGGGTGAGCAGTTCTTC. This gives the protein CASSVVSTGEQFF.

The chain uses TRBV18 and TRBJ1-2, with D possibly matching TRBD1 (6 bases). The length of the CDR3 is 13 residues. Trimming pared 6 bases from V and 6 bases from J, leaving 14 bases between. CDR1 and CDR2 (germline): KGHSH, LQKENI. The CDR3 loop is CASSPGAQHGYTF. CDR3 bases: TGTGCCAGCTCCCCGGGGGCCCAGCATGGCTACACCTTC.

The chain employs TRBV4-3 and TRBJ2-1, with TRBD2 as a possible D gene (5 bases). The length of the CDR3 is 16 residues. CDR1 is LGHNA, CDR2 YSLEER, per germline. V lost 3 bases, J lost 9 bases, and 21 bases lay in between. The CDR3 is CASSQEVGYPGPEQFF. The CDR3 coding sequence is TGCGCCAGCAGCCAGGAGGTCGGCTACCCAGGACCTGAGCAGTTCTTC.

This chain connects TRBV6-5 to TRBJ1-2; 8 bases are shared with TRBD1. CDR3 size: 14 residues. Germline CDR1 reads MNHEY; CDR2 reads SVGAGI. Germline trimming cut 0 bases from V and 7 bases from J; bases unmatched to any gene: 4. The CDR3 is CASSYSRTGSGYTF. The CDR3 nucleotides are TGTGCCAGCAGTTACTCTCGGACAGGGAGTGGCTACACCTTC.

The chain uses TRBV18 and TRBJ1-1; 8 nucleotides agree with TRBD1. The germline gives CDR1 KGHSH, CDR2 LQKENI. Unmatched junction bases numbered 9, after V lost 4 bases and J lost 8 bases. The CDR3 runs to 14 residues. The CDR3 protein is CASSLQTGEREAFF. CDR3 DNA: TGTGCCAGCTCACTACAGACAGGGGAGAGGGAAGCTTTCTTT. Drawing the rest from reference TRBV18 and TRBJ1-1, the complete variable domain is NAGVMQNPRHLVRRRGQEARLRCSPMKGHSHVYWYRQLPEEGLKFMVYLQKENIIDESGMPKERFSAEFPKEGPSILRIQQVVRGDSAAYFCASSLQTGEREAFFGQGTRLTVV.

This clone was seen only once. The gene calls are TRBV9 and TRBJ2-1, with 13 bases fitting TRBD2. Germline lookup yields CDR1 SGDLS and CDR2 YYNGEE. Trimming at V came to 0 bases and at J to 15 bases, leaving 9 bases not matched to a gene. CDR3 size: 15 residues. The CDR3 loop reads CASSVEGTSGREVFF. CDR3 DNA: TGTGCCAGCAGCGTAGAAGGAACTAGCGGGAGGGAAGTGTTCTTC. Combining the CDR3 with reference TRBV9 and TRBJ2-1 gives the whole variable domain DSGVTQTPKHLITATGQRVTLRCSPRSGDLSVYWYQQSLDQGLQFLIQYYNGEERAKGNILERFSAQQFPDLHSELNLSSLELGDSALYFCASSVEGTSGREVFFGPGTRLTVL.

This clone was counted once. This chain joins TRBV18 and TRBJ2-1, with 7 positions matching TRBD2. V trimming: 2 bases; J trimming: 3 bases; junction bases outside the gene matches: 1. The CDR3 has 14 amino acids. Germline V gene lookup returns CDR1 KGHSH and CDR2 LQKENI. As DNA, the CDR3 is TGTGCCAGCTCACCAGCGGGGGTCTACAATGAGCAGTTCTTC. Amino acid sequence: CASSPAGVYNEQFF.

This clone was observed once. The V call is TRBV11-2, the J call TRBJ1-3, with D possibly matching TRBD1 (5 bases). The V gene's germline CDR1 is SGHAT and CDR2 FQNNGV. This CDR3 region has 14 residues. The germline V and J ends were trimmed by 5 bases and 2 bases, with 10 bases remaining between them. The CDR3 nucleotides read TGTGCCAGCAGCCAAGGGGTAACTGGAAACACCATATATTTT. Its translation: CASSQGVTGNTIYF.

The CDR3 protein is CASSLLSDTQYF. The CDR3 nucleotides are TGTGCCAGCAGCCTCTTATCAGATACGCAGTATTTT. This chain uses TRBV3-1 (or the pseudogene TRBV3-2) with TRBJ2-3; no clear D. Germline CDR1 reads LGHDT; CDR2 reads YNNKEL (reference sequence). V lost 4 bases and J 4 bases, leaving 6 bases between the germline ends. The CDR3 runs to 12 residues.

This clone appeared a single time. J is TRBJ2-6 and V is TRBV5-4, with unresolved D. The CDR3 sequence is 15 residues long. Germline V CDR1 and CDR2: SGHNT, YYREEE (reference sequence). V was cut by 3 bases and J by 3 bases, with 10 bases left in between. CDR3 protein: CASSSKVGGANVLTF. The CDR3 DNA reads TGTGCCAGCAGCTCTAAGGTGGGTGGGGCCAACGTCCTGACTTTC.